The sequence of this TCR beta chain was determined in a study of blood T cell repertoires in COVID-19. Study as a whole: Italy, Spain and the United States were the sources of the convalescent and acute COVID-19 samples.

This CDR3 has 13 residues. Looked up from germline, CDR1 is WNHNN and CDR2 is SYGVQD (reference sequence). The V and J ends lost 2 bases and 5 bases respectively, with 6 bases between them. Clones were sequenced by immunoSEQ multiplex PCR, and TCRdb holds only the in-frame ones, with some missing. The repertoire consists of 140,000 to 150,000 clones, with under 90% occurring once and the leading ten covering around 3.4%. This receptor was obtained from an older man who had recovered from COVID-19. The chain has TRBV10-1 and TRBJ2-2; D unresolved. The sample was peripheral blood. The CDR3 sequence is CASSEALTGELFF. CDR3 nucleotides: TGCGCCAGCAGTGAGGCCCTAACCGGGGAGCTGTTTTTT.